Here is one T cell receptor (beta chain) with its context. These data come from a study of CD8 T cells in Susac syndrome. RNA totalling roughly 0.45 to 1 ug underwent reverse transcription with random hexamers. One entry per CDR3 protein, called by TCRdb with MiXCR from the immunoSEQ multiplex PCR reads. The data show 140,000 or so distinct CDR3 sequences, around 94% seen once. V lost 8 bases and J lost 5, with 15 bases in between. This CDR3 contains 13 residues. Germline V gene lookup returns CDR1 MNHEY and CDR2 SVGAGI. In blood CD8+ and CD4+ T cells, TCR beta underwent sequencing. The sequenced sample consisted of CD4+ T cells from PBMCs. This clonotype was obtained from a human donor in good health. The chain joins TRBV6-5 to TRBJ1-1; D call uncertain. The CDR3: CASSERLGTEAFF. CDR3 nucleotide sequence: TGTGCCAGCTCGGAGCGATTGGGGACTGAAGCTTTCTTT.